Sequencing of this T cell receptor (beta chain) was carried out in a study of blood T cell repertoires in COVID-19. About the research overall: Samples of COVID-19 (acute and convalescent) were obtained from the United States, Italy and Spain.

The authors' processing: Amplification of reference gene primers provided the estimated nucleated cell counts. Some clones are missing from TCRdb's copy, which holds only in-frame ones; the method was immunoSEQ multiplex PCR. D and trimming come from the DNA, and the V and J calls and clone size come from that table. The sample has 380,000 or so clones; approximately 88% are singletons. With 6 bases removed from V and 6 bases from J, the gap between germline ends came to 11 bases. Per germline, CDR1 SQVTM and CDR2 ANQGSEA. The CDR3 runs to 11 residues. Sequenced input: peripheral blood. V is TRBV29-1 and J is TRBJ1-1; a weak D match, TRBD1 (6 bases). This receptor was obtained from a man aged 35-49 years with acute or convalescent COVID-19. CDR3 DNA sequence: TGCAGCGTCCCACAGGGACCTGAAGCTTTCTTT. This translates into CSVPQGPEAFF.